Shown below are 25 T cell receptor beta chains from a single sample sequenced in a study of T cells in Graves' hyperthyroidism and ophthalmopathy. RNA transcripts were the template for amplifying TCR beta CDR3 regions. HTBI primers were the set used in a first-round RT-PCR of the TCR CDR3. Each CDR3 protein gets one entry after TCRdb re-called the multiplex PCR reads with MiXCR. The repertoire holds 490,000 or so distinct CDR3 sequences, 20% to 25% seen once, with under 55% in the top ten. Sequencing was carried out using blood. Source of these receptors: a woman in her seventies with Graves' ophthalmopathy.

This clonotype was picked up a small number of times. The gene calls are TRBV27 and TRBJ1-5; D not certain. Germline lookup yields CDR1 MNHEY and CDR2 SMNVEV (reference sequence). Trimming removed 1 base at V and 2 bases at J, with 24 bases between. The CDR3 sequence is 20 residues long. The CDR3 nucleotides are TGTGCCAGCAGTTTATATTGGGGTCCGGTGTCTCAAAAAGGCAATCAGCCCCAGCATTTT. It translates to CASSLYWGPVSQKGNQPQHF.

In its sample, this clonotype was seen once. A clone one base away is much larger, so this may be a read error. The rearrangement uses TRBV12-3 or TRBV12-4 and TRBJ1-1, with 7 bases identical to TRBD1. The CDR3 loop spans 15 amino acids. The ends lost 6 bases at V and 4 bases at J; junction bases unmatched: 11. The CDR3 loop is CASSQNRGQSTEAFF. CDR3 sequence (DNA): TGTGCCAGCAGCCAAAACAGGGGTCAGAGCACTGAAGCTTTCTTT.

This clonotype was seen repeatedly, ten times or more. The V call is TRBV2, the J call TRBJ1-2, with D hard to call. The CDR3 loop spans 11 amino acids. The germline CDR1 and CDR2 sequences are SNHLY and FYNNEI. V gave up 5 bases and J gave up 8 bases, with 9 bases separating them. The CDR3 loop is CASSPEKGYTF. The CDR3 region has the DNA TGTGCCAGCAGTCCCGAGAAGGGCTACACCTTC.

DNA of the CDR3: TGTGCCAGCAGCGTAGGGGGGGGTGGCGAGACCCAGTACTTC. Amino acid sequence: CASSVGGGGETQYF. The V gene is TRBV9, the J gene TRBJ2-5, with TRBD2 matching 7 bases. In germline, CDR1 is SGDLS, CDR2 YYNGEE. V trimming: 0 bases; J trimming: 5 bases; junction bases outside the gene matches: 4. The length of the CDR3 is 14 residues.

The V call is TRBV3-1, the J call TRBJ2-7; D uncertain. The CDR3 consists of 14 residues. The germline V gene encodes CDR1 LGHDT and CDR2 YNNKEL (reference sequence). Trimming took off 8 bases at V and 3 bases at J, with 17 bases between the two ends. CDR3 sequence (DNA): TGTGCCAGCGGCCGCGGACGGGTGAACTACGAGCAGTACTTC. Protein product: CASGRGRVNYEQYF.

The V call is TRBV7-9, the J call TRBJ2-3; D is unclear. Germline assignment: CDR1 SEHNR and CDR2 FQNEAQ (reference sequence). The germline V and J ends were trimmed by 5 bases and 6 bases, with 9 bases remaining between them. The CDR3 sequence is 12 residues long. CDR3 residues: CASSPPMDTQYF. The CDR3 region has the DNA TGTGCCAGCAGCCCACCCATGGATACGCAGTATTTT.

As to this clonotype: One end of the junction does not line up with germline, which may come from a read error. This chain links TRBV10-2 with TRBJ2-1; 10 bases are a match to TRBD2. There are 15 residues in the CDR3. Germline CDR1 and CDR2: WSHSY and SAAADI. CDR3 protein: CASSELAGSYNERFF. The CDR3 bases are TGCGCCAGCAGTGAACTAGCGGGGTCCTACAATGAGCGGTTCTTC.

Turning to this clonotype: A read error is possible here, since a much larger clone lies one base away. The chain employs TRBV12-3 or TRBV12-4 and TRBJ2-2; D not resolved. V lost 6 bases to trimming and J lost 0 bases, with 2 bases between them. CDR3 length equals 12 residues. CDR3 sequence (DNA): TGTGCCAGCAGGTCGAACACCGGGGAGCTGTTTTTT. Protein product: CASRSNTGELFF.

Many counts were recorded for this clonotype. The CDR3 reads CASGPDTEAFF. The CDR3 DNA is TGTGCCAGCGGGCCTGACACTGAAGCTTTCTTT. V is TRBV18 and J is TRBJ1-1; D ambiguous. The V gene lost 8 bases and the J gene lost 3 bases, with 7 bases spanning the gap. The CDR3 covers 11 residues. CDR1 is KGHSH and CDR2 is LQKENI in the germline V gene.

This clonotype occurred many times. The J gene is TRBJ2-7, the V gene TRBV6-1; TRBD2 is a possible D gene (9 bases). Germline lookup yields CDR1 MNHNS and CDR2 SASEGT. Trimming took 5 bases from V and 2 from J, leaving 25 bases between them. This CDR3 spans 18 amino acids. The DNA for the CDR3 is TGTGCCAGCAGTCCCGGGACAGGAACTAGCGGGCCAACCTACGAGCAGTACTTC. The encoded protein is CASSPGTGTSGPTYEQYF.

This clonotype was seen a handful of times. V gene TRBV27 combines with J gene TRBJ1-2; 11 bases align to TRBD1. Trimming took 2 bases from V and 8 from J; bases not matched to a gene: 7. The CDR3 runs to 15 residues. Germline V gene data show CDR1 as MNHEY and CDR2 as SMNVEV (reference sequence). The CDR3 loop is CASSLKGQGGRGYTF. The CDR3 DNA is TGTGCCAGCAGTTTAAAGGGACAGGGGGGACGGGGCTACACCTTC.

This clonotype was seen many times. Here the CDR3 reads CATSDSGRVNTEAFF. Here the CDR3 DNA reads TGTGCCACCAGTGACTCGGGCAGGGTGAACACTGAAGCTTTCTTT. V usage is TRBV24-1 and J usage is TRBJ1-1; D perhaps matches TRBD1 (5 bases). V was shortened by 4 bases and J by 0 bases, with 11 bases between the two germline ends. The CDR3 has 15 residues. Germline V gives CDR1 KGHDR, CDR2 SFDVKD.

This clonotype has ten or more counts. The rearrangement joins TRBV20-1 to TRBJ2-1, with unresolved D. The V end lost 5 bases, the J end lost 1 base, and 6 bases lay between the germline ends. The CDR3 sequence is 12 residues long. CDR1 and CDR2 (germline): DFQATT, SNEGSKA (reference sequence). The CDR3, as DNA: TGCAGTGCTTTGGGGTCCTACAATGAGCAGTTCTTC. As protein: CSALGSYNEQFF.

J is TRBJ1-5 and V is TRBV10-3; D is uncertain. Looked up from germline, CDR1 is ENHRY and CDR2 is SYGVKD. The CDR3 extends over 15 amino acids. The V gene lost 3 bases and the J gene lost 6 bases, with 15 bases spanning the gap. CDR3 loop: CAISEGGDRSQPQHF. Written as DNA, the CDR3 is TGTGCCATCAGTGAAGGCGGGGATCGAAGTCAGCCCCAGCATTTT.

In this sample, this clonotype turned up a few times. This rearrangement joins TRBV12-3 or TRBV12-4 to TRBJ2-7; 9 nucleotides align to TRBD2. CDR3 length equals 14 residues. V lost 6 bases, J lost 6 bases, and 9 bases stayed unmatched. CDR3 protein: CASSRSGGLGEQYF. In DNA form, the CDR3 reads TGTGCCAGCAGCCGTAGCGGGGGCCTAGGCGAGCAGTACTTC.

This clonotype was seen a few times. The CDR3 coding sequence is TGTGCCACCAGTGACACCGGGACAGGAACATACAATGAGCAGTTCTTC. This gives the protein CATSDTGTGTYNEQFF. The chain employs TRBV24-1 and TRBJ2-1; 8 bases map to TRBD1. This CDR3 region has 16 residues. CDR1 is KGHDR, CDR2 SFDVKD, per germline. With V trimmed by 4 bases and J by 4 bases, 8 bases remained unmatched.

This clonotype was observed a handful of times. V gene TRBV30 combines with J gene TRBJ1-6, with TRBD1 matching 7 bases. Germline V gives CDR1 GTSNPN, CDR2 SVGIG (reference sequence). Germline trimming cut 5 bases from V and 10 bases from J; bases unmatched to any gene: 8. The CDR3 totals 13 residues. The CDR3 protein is CAWDREGRSPLHF. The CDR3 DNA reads TGTGCCTGGGACAGGGAGGGAAGATCACCCCTCCACTTT. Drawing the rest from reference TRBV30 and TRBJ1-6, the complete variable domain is SQTIHQWPATLVQPVGSPLSLECTVEGTSNPNLYWYRQAAGRGLQLLFYSVGIGQISSEVPQNLSASRPQDRQFILSSKKLLLSDSGFYLCAWDREGRSPLHFGNGTRLTVT.

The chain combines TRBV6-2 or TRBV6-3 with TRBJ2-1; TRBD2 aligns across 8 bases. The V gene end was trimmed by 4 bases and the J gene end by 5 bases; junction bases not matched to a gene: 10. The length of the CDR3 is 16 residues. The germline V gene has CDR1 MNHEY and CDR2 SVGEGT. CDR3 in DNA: TGTGCCAGCAGTTCCGCCCTAGCGGGTACGAACAATGAGCAGTTCTTC. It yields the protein CASSSALAGTNNEQFF.

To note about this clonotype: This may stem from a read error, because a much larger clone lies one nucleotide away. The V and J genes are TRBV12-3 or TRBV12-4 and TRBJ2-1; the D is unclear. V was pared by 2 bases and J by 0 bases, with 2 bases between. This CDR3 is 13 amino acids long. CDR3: CASSLISYNEQFF. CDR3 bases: TGTGCCAGCAGTTTAATCTCCTACAATGAGCAGTTCTTC.

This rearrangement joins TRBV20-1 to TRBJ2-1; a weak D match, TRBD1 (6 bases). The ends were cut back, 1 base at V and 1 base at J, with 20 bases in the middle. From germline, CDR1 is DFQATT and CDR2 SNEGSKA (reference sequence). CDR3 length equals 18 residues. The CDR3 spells CSARGYETGYGSYNEQFF. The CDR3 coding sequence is TGCAGTGCTAGAGGGTACGAAACAGGGTATGGGTCCTACAATGAGCAGTTCTTC.

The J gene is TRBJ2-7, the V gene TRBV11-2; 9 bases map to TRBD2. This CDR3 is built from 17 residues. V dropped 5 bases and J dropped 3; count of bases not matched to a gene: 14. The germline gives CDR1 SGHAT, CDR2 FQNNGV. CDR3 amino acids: CASSRMSSGNLYYEQYF. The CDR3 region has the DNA TGTGCCAGCAGCCGTATGTCTAGCGGGAACCTTTACTACGAGCAGTACTTC.

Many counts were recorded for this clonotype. The CDR3 reads CASSATLAGNSEQFF. The CDR3 DNA reads TGTGCCAGCAGTGCTACCCTAGCGGGAAACTCTGAGCAGTTCTTC. The V call is TRBV2, the J call TRBJ2-1; 9 nucleotides match TRBD2. Germline CDR1 reads SNHLY; CDR2 reads FYNNEI. V gave up 4 bases and J gave up 9 bases; unmatched junction bases: 10. The CDR3 runs 15 residues. The full variable domain, rest sourced from reference TRBV2 and TRBJ2-1, is EPEVTQTPSHQVTQMGQEVILRCVPISNHLYFYWYRQILGQKVEFLVSFYNNEISEKSEIFDDQFSVERPDGSNFTLKIRSTKLEDSAMYFCASSATLAGNSEQFFGPGTRLTVL.

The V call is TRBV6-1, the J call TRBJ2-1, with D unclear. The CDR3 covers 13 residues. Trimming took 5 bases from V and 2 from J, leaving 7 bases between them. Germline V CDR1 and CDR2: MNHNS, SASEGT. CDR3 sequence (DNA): TGTGCCAGCAGTTCGAAGGCCTACAATGAGCAGTTCTTC. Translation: CASSSKAYNEQFF.

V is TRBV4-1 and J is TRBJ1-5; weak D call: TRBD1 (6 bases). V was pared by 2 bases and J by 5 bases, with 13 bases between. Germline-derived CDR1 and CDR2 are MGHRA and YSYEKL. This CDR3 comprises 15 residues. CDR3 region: CASSQPDRNYQPQHF. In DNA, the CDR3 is TGCGCCAGCAGCCAACCAGACAGGAATTATCAGCCCCAGCATTTT.

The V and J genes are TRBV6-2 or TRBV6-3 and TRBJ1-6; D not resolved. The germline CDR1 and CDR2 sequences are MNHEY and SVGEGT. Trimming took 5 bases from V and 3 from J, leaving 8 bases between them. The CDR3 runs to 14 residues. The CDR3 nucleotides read TGTGCCAGCAGTGGGTGGGACTATAATTCACCCCTCCACTTT. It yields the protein CASSGWDYNSPLHF.